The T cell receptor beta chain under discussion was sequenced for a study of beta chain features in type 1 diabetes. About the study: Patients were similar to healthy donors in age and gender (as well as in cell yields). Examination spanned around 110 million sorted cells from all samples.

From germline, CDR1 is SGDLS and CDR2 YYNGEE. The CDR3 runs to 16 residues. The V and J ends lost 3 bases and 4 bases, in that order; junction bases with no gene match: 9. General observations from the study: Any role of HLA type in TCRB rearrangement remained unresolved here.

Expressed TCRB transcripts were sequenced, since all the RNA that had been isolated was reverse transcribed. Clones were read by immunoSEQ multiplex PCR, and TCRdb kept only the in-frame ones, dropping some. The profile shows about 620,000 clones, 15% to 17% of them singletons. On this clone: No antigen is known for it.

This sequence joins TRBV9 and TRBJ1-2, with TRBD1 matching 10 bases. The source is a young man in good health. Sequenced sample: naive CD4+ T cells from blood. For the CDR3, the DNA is TGTGCCAGCAGCGCTCAAGCGGGACAGGGGTTCTATGGCTACACCTTC. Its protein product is CASSAQAGQGFYGYTF.